This TCR beta chain came from a study of blood T cell repertoires in COVID-19. Study-wide background: Collection of acute and convalescent COVID-19 samples took place in the United States, Italy and Spain. T cells, B-cell-depleted T cells, or PBMCs supplied cDNA or gDNA.

Germline assignment: CDR1 MDHEN and CDR2 SYDVKM. CDR3 size: 16 residues. V trimming: 8 bases; J trimming: 2 bases; junction bases outside the gene matches: 12. Authors' analysis steps: Quantification of nucleated cells was approximated via reference gene primer amplification. Generated by immunoSEQ multiplex PCR, the TCRdb table keeps only in-frame clones and is missing some. The DNA was the basis for D and trimming; V, J and clone size are from that table. Of approximately 54,000 clones in the sample, around 87% were seen once. The sequence was collected from a middle-aged man with acute or convalescent COVID-19. V usage is TRBV28 and J usage is TRBJ1-5; 7 bases are a match to TRBD1. The sample was peripheral blood. The CDR3, as DNA: TGTGCCAGCTCTCCCTCCGGGACAGAGGGCAATCAGCCCCAGCATTTT. It specifies CASSPSGTEGNQPQHF.